Listed below are T cell receptor beta chains from one sample, sequenced in a study of regulatory and conventional T cells in RAG deficiency. Profiled with immunoSEQ multiplex PCR; TCRdb holds only in-frame clones, not every one. Here the sample spans roughly 34,000 clones, about 75% being singletons. The same data also contributed to another study, on regulatory T cells.

Input material: CD4+ effector T cells sorted from blood. The receptors originated from a human donor in good health. CDR3s include the opening cysteine and the closing phenylalanine or tryptophan. Fields, in order: D gene, clone size, V gene, J gene, CDR3 DNA, CDR3 protein. The D gene is left open where the match is weak. Only part of the rows carry a size: once, few, many, or a class if the clone is expanded.

TRBD2,NA,TRBV11-2,TRBJ2-1,TGTGCCAGCAGCTTAGATAGCGGGCTCTACAATGAGCAGTTCTTC,CASSLDSGLYNEQFF
NA,NA,TRBV7-2,TRBJ1-6,TGTGCCAGCAGCTTAGAAGGGGGGATGGCACCCCTCCACTTT,CASSLEGGMAPLHF
TRBD1,NA,TRBV19,TRBJ1-3,TGTGCCAGTACCCCCCAGGGGGCGTCGGACACCATATATTTT,CASTPQGASDTIYF
TRBD1,NA,TRBV27,TRBJ2-6,TGTGCCAGCAGACGGACAGGGGCTGGGGCCAACGTCCTGACTTTC,CASRRTGAGANVLTF
NA,once,TRBV19,TRBJ2-1,TGTGCCAGTAAGGCTGGGACCTACAATGAGCAGTTCTTC,CASKAGTYNEQFF
NA,NA,TRBV5-1,TRBJ2-3,TGCGCCAGCAGCTTGTTGTTGGCTGCTGCAGATACGCAGTATTTT,CASSLLLAAADTQYF
NA,few,TRBV18,TRBJ1-5,TGTGCCAGCTCACCGGCGATACAGGAACCTTATAGCAATCAGCCCCAGCATTTT,CASSPAIQEPYSNQPQHF
NA,once,TRBV6-6,TRBJ2-2,TGTGCCAGCAGGAACACCGGGGAGCTGTTTTTT,CASRNTGELFF
NA,NA,TRBV9,TRBJ2-1,TGTGCCAGCAGCGGGCGGTTCGGAATCTCCTACAATGAGCAGTTCTTC,CASSGRFGISYNEQFF
NA,NA,TRBV10-3,TRBJ2-5,TGTGCCATCAGTGAAAGGACAATTACCGGTGGAGAGACCCAGTACTTC,CAISERTITGGETQYF
TRBD2,NA,TRBV9,TRBJ2-3,TGTGCCAGCAGCCCATCGGGGGGGGGCACAGATACGCAGTATTTT,CASSPSGGGTDTQYF
NA,NA,TRBV6-6,TRBJ2-7,TGTGCCAGCAGCCATCTACCCGGATCTGGTTGGTACTTC,CASSHLPGSGWYF
NA,NA,TRBV11-2,TRBJ2-2,TGTGCCAGCAGCTATATCCGGACCGGGGAGCTGTTTTTT,CASSYIRTGELFF
TRBD1,few,TRBV10-3,TRBJ1-6,TGTGCCATCAGTGGGACAGGCAATAATTCACCCCTCCACTTT,CAISGTGNNSPLHF
NA,NA,TRBV7-9,TRBJ2-7,TGTGCCAGCAGCCCCTCAGGGAACAACTACTACGAGCAGTACTTC,CASSPSGNNYYEQYF
NA,NA,TRBV5-5,TRBJ2-2,TGTGCCAGCAGCTTGGGGTTTAGCAACACCGGGGAGCTGTTTTTT,CASSLGFSNTGELFF
NA,NA,TRBV30,TRBJ1-4,TGTGCCTGGAGTCCCGGCCCCTCACGGGGTGAAAAACTGTTTTTT,CAWSPGPSRGEKLFF